This TCR beta chain was recovered during a study of low-dose radiotherapy and immunotherapy resistance in tumors. Overall study context: Each fraction for Cohort 1 was 0.5 Gy, given every 2 weeks, and the total came to 6.5 Gy.

This CDR3 contains 16 residues. Trimming took off 0 bases at V and 1 base at J, with 10 bases between the two ends. The germline CDR1 and CDR2 sequences are LGHNA and YSLEER. Ipilimumab, nivolumab, aspirin, low-dose cyclophosphamide and low-dose radiotherapy were administered to donors. This clonotype was counted once. First-strand cDNA relied on TRAV- and TRBV-specific primers spanning alpha and beta chains. The authors ran 20 PCR cycles to amplify TCRs with a constant-region primer and V-primer adapter. Each CDR3 protein is one row after TCRdb ran MiXCR on the reads. The repertoire consists of about 12,000 distinct CDR3 sequences, with roughly four fifths occurring once and the leading ten covering around 3.6%.

The sequence was collected from a human donor with advanced metastatic prostate, ovarian, gallbladder or colorectal cancer (not recorded which). This table probably holds off-target reads from a library built for another chain. The chain links TRBV4-3 to TRBJ1-5; no clear D gene. CDR3 nucleotides: TGCGCCAGCAGCCAAGAGCTGCCGGGCAGCAATCAGCCCCAGCATTTT. Translating gives CASSQELPGSNQPQHF.